This T cell receptor beta chain comes out of a study of T-cell memory formation after mild COVID-19. The study's findings and limits: Detection of some responders pre-infection suggested pre-existing cross-reactive memory T cells participated.

Note on this clonotype: As yet, its antigen is unknown.

Trimming left V 7 bases short and J 5 bases short, with 11 bases between. Germline V gene data show CDR1 as MDHEN and CDR2 as SYDVKM. The length of the CDR3 is 13 residues. MiXCR, run by TCRdb on the 5' RACE reads, gives a single entry per CDR3 protein. The repertoire holds approximately 300,000 distinct CDR3 sequences, with about a sixth as singletons. The receptor was derived from a man aged 18 to 30 who had mild COVID-19 (a few samples of this study predate the infection). Cell type and time point are not known. The sample taken for sequencing was PBMCs or a T cell subset sorted from them (not recorded which). The chain carries TRBV28 and TRBJ1-4; D is unresolved. CDR3 coding DNA: TGTGCCAGCAATATCCCCGGCAATGAAAAACTGTTTTTT. This gives the protein CASNIPGNEKLFF.